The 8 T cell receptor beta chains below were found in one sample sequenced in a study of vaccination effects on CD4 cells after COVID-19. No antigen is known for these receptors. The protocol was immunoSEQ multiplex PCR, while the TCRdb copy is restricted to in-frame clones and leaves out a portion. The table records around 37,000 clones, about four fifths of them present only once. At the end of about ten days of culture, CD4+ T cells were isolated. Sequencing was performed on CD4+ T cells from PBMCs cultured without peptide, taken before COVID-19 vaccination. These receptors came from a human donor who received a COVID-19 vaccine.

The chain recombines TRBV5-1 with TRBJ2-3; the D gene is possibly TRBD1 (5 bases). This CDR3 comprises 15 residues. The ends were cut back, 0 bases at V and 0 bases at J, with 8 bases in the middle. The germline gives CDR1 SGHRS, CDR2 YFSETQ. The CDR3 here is CASSLATASTDTQYF. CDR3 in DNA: TGCGCCAGCAGCTTGGCGACAGCTAGCACAGATACGCAGTATTTT.

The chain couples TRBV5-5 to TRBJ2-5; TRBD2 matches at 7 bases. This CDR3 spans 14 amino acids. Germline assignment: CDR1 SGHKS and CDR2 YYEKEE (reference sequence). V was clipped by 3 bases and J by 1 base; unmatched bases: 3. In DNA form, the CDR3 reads TGTGCCAGCAGCTACGGGGGGATCCAAGAGACCCAGTACTTC. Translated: CASSYGGIQETQYF.

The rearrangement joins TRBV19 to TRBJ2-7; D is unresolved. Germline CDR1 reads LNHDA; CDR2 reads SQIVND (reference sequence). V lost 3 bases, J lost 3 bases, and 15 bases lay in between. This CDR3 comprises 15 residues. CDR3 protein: CASSMSLRRFYEQYF. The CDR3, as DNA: TGTGCCAGTAGTATGTCATTGAGGCGGTTCTACGAGCAGTACTTC.

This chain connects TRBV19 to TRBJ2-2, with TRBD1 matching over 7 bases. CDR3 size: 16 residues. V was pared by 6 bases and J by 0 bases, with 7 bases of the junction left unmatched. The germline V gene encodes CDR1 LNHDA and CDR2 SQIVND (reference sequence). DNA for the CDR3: TGTGCCAGTAGGCCTACAGGGGCGGCGAACACCGGGGAGCTGTTTTTT. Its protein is CASRPTGAANTGELFF.

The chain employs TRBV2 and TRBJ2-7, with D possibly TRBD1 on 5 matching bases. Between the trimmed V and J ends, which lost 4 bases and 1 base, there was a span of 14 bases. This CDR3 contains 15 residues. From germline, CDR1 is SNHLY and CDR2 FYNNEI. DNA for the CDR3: TGTGCCAGCAGTGGTTTAGGGGCCGTATCCTACGAGCAGTACTTC. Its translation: CASSGLGAVSYEQYF.

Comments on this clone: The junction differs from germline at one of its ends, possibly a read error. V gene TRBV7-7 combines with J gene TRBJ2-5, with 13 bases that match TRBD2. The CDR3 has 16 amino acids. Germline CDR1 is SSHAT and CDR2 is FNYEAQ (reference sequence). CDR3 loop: CASSSGLAGIQETQYF. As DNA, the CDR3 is TGTGCTAGCAGCTCGGGACTAGCGGGGATACAAGAGACCCAGTACTTC.

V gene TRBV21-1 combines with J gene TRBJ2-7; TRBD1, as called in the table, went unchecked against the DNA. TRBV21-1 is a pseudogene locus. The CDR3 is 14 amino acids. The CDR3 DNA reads TGTGCCAGCAGTCCCGGGACAGGGGACTACGAGCAGTACTTC. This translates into CASSPGTGDYEQYF.

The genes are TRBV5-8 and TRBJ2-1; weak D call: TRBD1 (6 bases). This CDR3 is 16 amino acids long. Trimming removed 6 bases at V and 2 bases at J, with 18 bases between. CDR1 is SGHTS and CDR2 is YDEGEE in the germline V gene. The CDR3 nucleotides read TGTGCCAGCACCGCACAGGGTCCGATACCCTACAATGAGCAGTTCTTC. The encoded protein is CASTAQGPIPYNEQFF.